A single T cell receptor (beta chain) is shown here with its context. Its antigen is not identified. A read error may produce the germline difference seen at one junction end. These data belong to a study of cytomegalovirus exposure and HLA in healthy donors. General observations from the study: The likely explanation for a cluster of highly shared sequence variants was sequencing artifact. The study listed around 150 cytomegalovirus-associated TCR beta chains. For presence/absence analyses, sequencing depth was assumed to be roughly uniform across donors.

This CDR3 is built from 15 residues. CDR1 MNHEY and CDR2 SMNVEV come from the germline V gene (reference sequence). The PCR had 60 Vbeta and 13 Jbeta primers. The data were produced by immunoSEQ multiplex PCR, yet TCRdb's version contains in-frame clones alone and is incomplete. Of under 150,000 clones in the sample, roughly four fifths were seen once. This rearrangement joins TRBV27 to TRBJ2-4; D gene ambiguous. Specimen: PBMCs. The clonotype originates from a man in his thirties or forties in good health and CMV-seronegative. CDR3 DNA sequence: TGTGCCAGCAGTCTATCGGGCGTCTATTCGGACATTCAGTACTTC. Its translation is CASSLSGVYSDIQYF.